The clone carrying this T cell receptor beta chain appeared many times. Exclusion of a patient resulted from uncontrolled infection, other autoimmune disease, pregnancy or lactation. These data are taken from a study of T cells in Graves' hyperthyroidism and ophthalmopathy. The TCR beta CDR3 regions underwent amplification using RNA transcripts as the source. HTBI primers were employed in a first-round RT-PCR of the TCR CDR3. Using its own MiXCR run on the multiplex PCR reads, TCRdb lists one record per CDR3 protein. The sample records more than 300,000 distinct CDR3 sequences, under 20% being singletons. This receptor was identified in a man between 18 and 29 years old with Graves' ophthalmopathy. The specimen was blood.

The CDR3: CASSFSQTYEQYF. The CDR3 DNA follows: TGCGCCAGCAGCTTCTCACAGACCTACGAGCAGTACTTC. The chain couples TRBV5-1 to TRBJ2-7; D gene uncertain. Germline values: CDR1 SGHRS, CDR2 YFSETQ. Trimming stripped 2 bases from V and 2 bases from J, with 8 bases between. The CDR3 is made up of 13 amino acids.